A selection of T cell receptor beta chains follows, all from one sample in a study of blood T cell repertoires in COVID-19. The repertoire was sequenced with immunoSEQ multiplex PCR; TCRdb's copy has only in-frame clones and lacks some. This sample has about 200,000 clones, with roughly 88% found just once. The sequenced sample consisted of peripheral blood. These receptors originate from a man aged 25 to 40 who had recovered from COVID-19. The conserved cysteine and the conserved F or W are not part of the CDR3 here.

j_gene: TRBJ2-5; v_gene: TRBV27; CDR3aa: ASSFWGLAGAKKETQY
j_gene: TRBJ1-4; v_gene: TRBV7-9; CDR3aa: ASSSNRETTNEKLF
j_gene: TRBJ1-2; v_gene: TRBV6-5; CDR3aa: ASRPPGRHGYT
j_gene: TRBJ1-2; v_gene: TRBV6-2/TRBV6-3; CDR3aa: ASSMAVYGYT
j_gene: TRBJ1-1; v_gene: TRBV27; CDR3aa: ASSWSEGTEAF
j_gene: TRBJ1-4; v_gene: TRBV6-5; CDR3aa: ASRPDSWTNEKLF
j_gene: TRBJ2-5; v_gene: TRBV6-5; CDR3aa: ASSYSDQGTQY
j_gene: TRBJ1-1; v_gene: TRBV7-9; CDR3aa: ASSPGGTTEAF
j_gene: TRBJ1-5; v_gene: TRBV10-3; CDR3aa: AISESGGSQPQH
j_gene: TRBJ2-6; v_gene: TRBV4-1; CDR3aa: ASSLIYGEAGANVLT
j_gene: TRBJ2-1; v_gene: TRBV7-9; CDR3aa: ASSLGPSGREQF
j_gene: TRBJ1-2; v_gene: TRBV27; CDR3aa: ASSLSYGIGTVNGYT
j_gene: TRBJ1-2; v_gene: TRBV19; CDR3aa: ASSTDRGDGYT
j_gene: TRBJ1-1; v_gene: TRBV4-2; CDR3aa: ASSQDLRSYTEAF
j_gene: TRBJ1-3; v_gene: TRBV24-1; CDR3aa: ATSDFSRLCSGNTIY
j_gene: TRBJ1-1; v_gene: TRBV10-3; CDR3aa: AISYRGSLTEAF
j_gene: TRBJ1-2; v_gene: TRBV30; CDR3aa: AWSVHVTGNGYT
j_gene: TRBJ1-4; v_gene: TRBV4-1; CDR3aa: ASSKAQSNEKLF
j_gene: TRBJ1-3; v_gene: TRBV11-3; CDR3aa: ASSLSTGLGNTIY
j_gene: TRBJ1-4; v_gene: TRBV4-3; CDR3aa: ASSQVSARGEKLF
j_gene: TRBJ2-1; v_gene: TRBV18; CDR3aa: ASSPAVRDRGRTGYNEQF
j_gene: TRBJ1-1; v_gene: TRBV30; CDR3aa: AWSEAGYTEAF
j_gene: TRBJ2-7; v_gene: TRBV7-8; CDR3aa: ASSKRPGGVSYEQY
j_gene: TRBJ1-1; v_gene: TRBV15; CDR3aa: ATSRGGQATSSTEAF
j_gene: TRBJ2-1; v_gene: TRBV14; CDR3aa: ASSQARVNEQF
j_gene: TRBJ1-2; v_gene: TRBV9; CDR3aa: ASSVGGGSGYT
j_gene: TRBJ1-6; v_gene: TRBV5-4; CDR3aa: ASSRGGANSPLH
j_gene: TRBJ2-1; v_gene: TRBV5-5; CDR3aa: ASSSGAGGYNEQF
j_gene: TRBJ1-5; v_gene: TRBV10-3; CDR3aa: ASKTGTGSRQPQH
j_gene: TRBJ2-5; v_gene: TRBV3-1/TRBV3-2; CDR3aa: ASSQEMRETQY
j_gene: TRBJ2-3; v_gene: TRBV27; CDR3aa: ASSLSIADTQY
j_gene: TRBJ2-3; v_gene: TRBV29-1; CDR3aa: SVEENRGDTQY
j_gene: TRBJ2-7; v_gene: TRBV6-5; CDR3aa: ASKTGPYEQY
j_gene: TRBJ1-4; v_gene: TRBV2; CDR3aa: ASRRTGRNEKLF
j_gene: TRBJ2-2; v_gene: TRBV10-1; CDR3aa: ASSERLTGELF
j_gene: TRBJ1-5; v_gene: TRBV27; CDR3aa: ASRGGTGNSRDQPQH
j_gene: TRBJ2-7; v_gene: TRBV5-4; CDR3aa: ASSSGQGIVEQY